This TCR beta chain was sequenced for a study of blood T cell repertoires in COVID-19 (TCRdb year 2020). For context, the study as a whole: Samples from collaborators originated in the United States, Italy and Spain and spanned both the acute and convalescent phases of COVID-19. The material from the prospective study consisted of cDNA or gDNA derived from T cells, B-cell-depleted T cells, or PBMCs. The dataset comprised deeply sampled blood TCRbeta repertoires from subjects exposed to, actively infected with, or recovered from COVID-19. The repertoires were released in a freely available public database intended as a resource for research on the immune response to SARS-CoV-2. The samples were drawn from two sources: the first 160 participants of the ongoing ImmuneRACE study, and about 1,300 subjects contributed by 6 global collaborators. A de-identified subject ID, COVID-19 status, age in years and sex were almost always included in the sample metadata. Where HLA class I and class II types were available, the types were taken from metadata supplied by the sample provider, not from assay-based typing. What the research found in general, with its limitations: The quantity of clinical and demographic metadata differed by source and by participant and was supplied without curation.

Collaborating institutions collected whole blood in K2EDTA tubes following their own protocols. Collaborator samples were shipped for TCRbeta analysis as frozen whole blood, isolated PBMCs, or DNA extracted from either sample type. The immunoSEQ Assay, a bias-controlled multiplex PCR, was used to amplify TCRbeta CDR3 regions from genomic DNA. As for how the authors treated the data: Nucleated cell counts per sample were estimated from amplification of reference gene primers within the assay. To quantify the absolute abundance of each unique TCRbeta CDR3 rearrangement, sequence reads were collapsed and filtered. For each sample, productive Simpson clonality was calculated as the square root of Simpson's diversity index across productive rearrangements. Entries here come from immuneACCESS through TCRdb and include only in-frame sequences with V and J called. Some clones fail to appear in such tables; in the studies checked, an unresolved V gene covers under half of the shortfall, and the cause of the remainder is unknown. Clonal size and the V and J genes are those of that table, whereas D and trimming came from the DNA. The sample yields about 220,000 clones; 82% were counted once. 3% to 4.5% of the sample is taken by the ten largest.

Looking up the germline V gene (reference sequence) yields CDR1 LNHDA and CDR2 SQIVND. Including the terminal cysteine and phenylalanine, the CDR3 comprises 15 residues. CDR3 DNA only is kept here, 45 bases in frame from base 1. The germline V end is reduced by 7 bases and the J end by 5 bases; junction bases left unmatched: 7. On this clone itself: Its target antigen remains unknown. Per-nucleotide qualities are absent, and no much larger clonotype sits a single base away.

The TCR comes from an elderly woman with acute or convalescent COVID-19. The source material was peripheral blood. The chain couples TRBV19 to TRBJ2-1, with TRBD2 matching 11 junction bases. The nucleotide sequence is given as TGTGCCAGTACCCCACTAGCGGGGGCTAACAATGAGCAGTTCTTC. This translates into CASTPLAGANNEQFF.